The 20 T cell receptor beta chains in this list originate from one sample, sequenced in a study of blood T cell repertoires in COVID-19. Libraries were prepared by immunoSEQ multiplex PCR; TCRdb keeps only in-frame clonotypes and omits some of them. This sample has about 40,000 clones, with 75% to 90% found just once. The sequenced sample was peripheral blood. These receptors all stem from a woman aged 70-85 years with acute or convalescent COVID-19.

The rearrangement joins TRBV5-1 to TRBJ2-1, with 7 bases matching TRBD1. V lost 3 bases and J lost 3; bases outside the gene matches: 6. This CDR3 spans 15 amino acids. CDR1 SGHRS and CDR2 YFSETQ come from the germline V gene. CDR3 nucleotide sequence: TGCGCCAGCAGCTCGGGGACAGACTTCTACAATGAGCAGTTCTTC. It yields the protein CASSSGTDFYNEQFF. The full variable domain, completed using reference TRBV5-1 and TRBJ2-1, is KAGVTQTPRYLIKTRGQQVTLSCSPISGHRSVSWYQQTPGQGLQFLFEYFSETQRNKGNFPGRFSGRQFSNSRSEMNVSTLELGDSALYLCASSSGTDFYNEQFFGPGTRLTVL.

The gene calls are TRBV5-1 and TRBJ2-3; 12 positions match TRBD1. V lost 4 bases and J lost 4; bases outside the gene matches: 7. Germline V gene lookup returns CDR1 SGHRS and CDR2 YFSETQ. The CDR3 length is 16 residues. CDR3 region: CASSPPGTGGPDTQYF. Here the CDR3 DNA reads TGCGCCAGCAGCCCCCCCGGGACAGGGGGCCCAGATACGCAGTATTTT.

This clone was picked up one time. This sequence joins TRBV7-3 and TRBJ2-1, with 8 bases matching TRBD1. Unmatched junction bases numbered 3, after V lost 4 bases and J lost 10 bases. Per the germline V gene, CDR1 is SGHTA and CDR2 is FQGTGA. The CDR3 is 12 residues long. DNA of the CDR3: TGTGCCAGCAGCTCTACAGGGGGAGAGCAGTTCTTC. Translated, it gives CASSSTGGEQFF.

The chain recombines TRBV6-6 with TRBJ1-1; perhaps TRBD1 as D (5 bases). The CDR3 consists of 12 residues. V was cut by 4 bases and J by 6 bases, with 9 bases left in between. CDR1 is MNHNY and CDR2 is SVGAGI in the germline V gene (reference sequence). For the CDR3, the DNA is TGTGCCAGCAGTTCGGGGGGATCTGAAGCTTTCTTT. Its protein product is CASSSGGSEAFF.

This chain uses TRBV27 with TRBJ2-3; TRBD2 aligns across 10 bases. Germline V gene sequence: CDR1 MNHEY, CDR2 SMNVEV (reference sequence). The CDR3 runs 15 residues. V gave up 5 bases and J gave up 6 bases; unmatched junction bases: 8. The CDR3 loop is CASSLYSGRVDTQYF. The CDR3 DNA follows: TGTGCCAGCAGTCTCTACAGCGGGAGGGTTGATACGCAGTATTTT.

The chain's CDR3 is CASSIQGGTEAFF. The DNA for the CDR3 is TGTGCCAGCAGCATCCAGGGTGGCACTGAAGCTTTCTTT. The V and J genes are TRBV7-3 and TRBJ1-1, with D possibly TRBD1 on 5 matching bases. Trimming took 5 bases from V and 4 from J, leaving 11 bases between them. Germline V gives CDR1 SGHTA, CDR2 FQGTGA. The CDR3 is 13 amino acids. The full variable domain, completed using reference TRBV7-3 and TRBJ1-1, is GAGVSQTPSNKVTEKGKYVELRCDPISGHTALYWYRQSLGQGPEFLIYFQGTGAADDSGLPNDRFFAVRPEGSVSTLKIQRTERGDSAVYLCASSIQGGTEAFFGQGTRLTVV.

This chain connects TRBV7-2 to TRBJ2-5; D is uncertain. The germline V gene encodes CDR1 SGHTA and CDR2 FQGNSA. V was shortened by 2 bases and J by 2 bases, with 6 bases between the two germline ends. The CDR3 loop spans 13 amino acids. In nucleotides, the CDR3 is TGTGCCAGCAGCTTAACATGGCAAGAGACCCAGTACTTC. As protein: CASSLTWQETQYF.

The chain couples TRBV7-3 to TRBJ2-1; weak D call: TRBD2 (7 bases). The CDR3 runs 13 residues. V was trimmed by 5 bases and J by 7 bases, leaving 12 bases between them. Germline V gene sequence: CDR1 SGHTA, CDR2 FQGTGA. DNA for the CDR3: TGTGCCAGCAGCGAGGGGGAGGGGAATGAGCAGTTCTTC. It specifies CASSEGEGNEQFF.

V is TRBV6-5 and J is TRBJ1-1; the match to TRBD1 covers 9 bases. The CDR3 covers 15 residues. Trimming cost V 0 bases and J 6 bases; bases outside gene matches: 5. Per the germline V gene, CDR1 is MNHEY and CDR2 is SVGAGI. The CDR3 DNA reads as TGTGCCAGCAGTTACTCCCAAACAGGGGGCGCTGAAGCTTTCTTT. The encoded protein is CASSYSQTGGAEAFF.

The chain links TRBV10-3 to TRBJ2-3, with D tentatively TRBD2 (7 bases). CDR3 length: 17 residues. Germline lookup yields CDR1 ENHRY and CDR2 SYGVKD. Trimming cost V 0 bases and J 1 base, with 14 bases left between them. In DNA form, the CDR3 reads TGTGCCATCAGTGAGTCAAGAGGGGGGGCCCGCACAGATACGCAGTATTTT. Translating it yields CAISESRGGARTDTQYF.

The rearrangement uses TRBV29-1 and TRBJ1-5, with 8 bases fitting TRBD1. This CDR3 region has 13 residues. Germline loops: CDR1 SQVTM, CDR2 ANQGSEA. J gave up 6 bases and V 4 bases, and 5 bases lay outside the gene matches. In DNA form, the CDR3 reads TGCAGCGTTGTTCAGGGGGCGGGTCAGCCCCAGCATTTT. Translating it yields CSVVQGAGQPQHF.

The chain uses TRBV19 and TRBJ2-1; 13 nucleotides line up with TRBD2. The V segment lost 10 bases and the J segment 4 bases; nucleotides outside the gene matches: 4. CDR1 and CDR2 from the germline V gene are LNHDA and SQIVND (reference sequence). CDR3 length: 14 residues. The CDR3 DNA sequence: TGTGCCACTGGACTAGCGGGGGATTACAATGAGCAGTTCTTC. It is translated as CATGLAGDYNEQFF.

DNA for the CDR3: TGTGCCAGCAGCGTAAGAGCTTCGAACACTGAAGCTTTCTTT. It is translated as CASSVRASNTEAFF. This chain links TRBV9 with TRBJ1-1; D uncertain. The CDR3 is 14 residues long. CDR1 and CDR2 from the germline V gene are SGDLS and YYNGEE. V lost 1 base, J lost 1 base, and 8 bases lay in between.

The rearrangement uses TRBV29-1 and TRBJ2-5; D is unresolved. Germline V CDR1 and CDR2: SQVTM, ANQGSEA. The V and J ends lost 7 bases and 1 base respectively, with 10 bases between them. This CDR3 is 12 amino acids long. CDR3 residues: CSAFLAQETQYF. In nucleotides, the CDR3 is TGCAGCGCCTTTTTAGCCCAAGAGACCCAGTACTTC.

J is TRBJ2-1 and V is TRBV10-3; D is perhaps TRBD2 (6 bases). Trimming shortened V by 0 bases and J by 6 bases, and 12 bases separated the two germline ends. CDR1 is ENHRY, CDR2 SYGVKD, per germline. This CDR3 has 15 amino acids. The CDR3 DNA reads as TGTGCCATCAGTGAGTCGGAGGGAGTGCGCAATGAGCAGTTCTTC. It codes for CAISESEGVRNEQFF.

This chain joins TRBV7-9 and TRBJ2-3; 13 positions match TRBD2. The length of the CDR3 is 16 residues. V gave up 5 bases and J gave up 10 bases; unmatched junction bases: 12. Germline CDR1 SEHNR, CDR2 FQNEAQ (reference sequence). CDR3 coding DNA: TGTGCCAGCAGCGATGGACCCGGGACTAGCGGGAAGGCGCAGTATTTT. Translated: CASSDGPGTSGKAQYF.

The V and J genes are TRBV2 and TRBJ1-2, with 7 bases that match TRBD1. The CDR3 extends over 13 amino acids. Per the germline V gene, CDR1 is SNHLY and CDR2 is FYNNEI. The ends lost 7 bases at V and 4 bases at J; junction bases unmatched: 6. DNA of the CDR3: TGTGCCAGCACTGAGGGACAGTCCTATGGCTACACCTTC. It encodes CASTEGQSYGYTF.

This chain connects TRBV21-1 to TRBJ1-1; TRBD1, as called in the table, went unchecked against the DNA. TRBV21-1 is assigned pseudogene status. The CDR3 totals 13 residues. The CDR3 spells CARLTGKDTEAFF. In nucleotides, the CDR3 is TGTGCCCGCCTTACAGGGAAGGACACTGAAGCTTTCTTT.

This chain connects TRBV7-2 to TRBJ2-3, with D tentatively TRBD2 (6 bases). Germline values: CDR1 SGHTA, CDR2 FQGNSA. V lost 5 bases and J 3 bases, leaving 15 bases between the germline ends. The CDR3 runs to 15 residues. The CDR3 nucleotides are TGTGCCAGCAGCCCACGCCGGGAGTTGACAGATACGCAGTATTTT. Translated: CASSPRRELTDTQYF.

The chain couples TRBV28 to TRBJ1-2; D gene uncertain. Trimming removed 5 bases from V and 8 bases from J, with 18 bases in between. The CDR3 length is 14 residues. Germline CDR1 reads MDHEN; CDR2 reads SYDVKM. This CDR3 reads CASSTQTGSRGYTF. The CDR3 DNA reads as TGTGCCAGCAGTACCCAGACCGGGTCTCGCGGCTACACCTTC.